This T cell receptor (beta chain) was recovered during a study of blood T cells in healthy people across ages. Trimming removed 3 bases from V and 1 base from J; junction bases left unmatched: 3. This CDR3 has 14 amino acids. Germline V gene lookup returns CDR1 SQVTM and CDR2 ANQGSEA. Combining a sample-barcoded 5' primer with a J-beta primer mix, a second PCR ran for about 7 to 12 cycles. TCRdb used MiXCR to reprocess the 5' RACE reads, holding one entry per CDR3 protein. The repertoire has hundreds of thousands of distinct CDR3 sequences, around 45% of them found once; the top ten carry 15% to 25%.

The specimen sequenced was blood. The TCR sequence derives from a man aged 60 to 75 in good health. The gene calls are TRBV29-1 and TRBJ2-7; 10 positions match TRBD1. DNA of the CDR3: TGCAGCGTTGAGGTGGGACAGGGGTCCTACGAGCAGTACTTC. It yields the protein CSVEVGQGSYEQYF.